One sample yielded the 8 T cell receptor beta chains listed below, sequenced in a study of spatial heterogeneity in lung cancer. TCRdb fed the 5' RACE reads into MiXCR, producing one record per CDR3 protein. The sample yields about 17,000 distinct CDR3 sequences, roughly a fifth seen once. This sample's time point: sample taken at primary tumor resection. Sequencing of whole RNA from tumor, nontumor lung or frozen PBMC involved no sorting. The sample here was PBMCs, taken at surgery. These receptors were collected from a female donor with early-stage non-small cell lung cancer.

The chain links TRBV30 to TRBJ1-1; D is undetermined. The CDR3 has 12 amino acids. The germline V and J ends were trimmed by 5 bases and 8 bases, with 15 bases remaining between them. The germline V gene encodes CDR1 GTSNPN and CDR2 SVGIG (reference sequence). The CDR3 DNA reads as TGTGCCTGGGGCCGAGTTGGCCTGGAAGCTTTCTTT. As protein: CAWGRVGLEAFF.

The rearrangement joins TRBV2 to TRBJ2-7; D possibly matches TRBD1 or TRBD2 (5 bases each). Per germline, CDR1 SNHLY and CDR2 FYNNEI. The germline V and J ends were trimmed by 7 bases and 6 bases, with 19 bases remaining between them. The CDR3 spans 14 residues. CDR3 sequence (DNA): TGTGCCAGCATCAGAAGAGGGGCGTCGGGCGAGCAGTACTTC. It translates to CASIRRGASGEQYF.

This chain links TRBV6-2 or TRBV6-3 with TRBJ2-5; the D is unclear. Germline CDR1 reads MNHEY; CDR2 reads SVGEGT. V shed 6 bases and J shed 3 bases, with 11 bases lying between them. The CDR3 length is 13 residues. The CDR3 is CASRLHSEETQYF. CDR3 DNA sequence: TGTGCCAGCAGACTCCATAGTGAAGAGACCCAGTACTTC.

This clonotype was detected many times. This chain joins TRBV6-6 and TRBJ2-5, with 11 bases lining up with TRBD2. The trim removed 2 bases at V and 5 bases at J, leaving 7 bases unmatched. CDR3 length: 16 residues. CDR1 and CDR2 (germline): MNHNY, SVGAGI (reference sequence). CDR3 nucleotide sequence: TGTGCCAGCAGTTACAACGGGAGGACTAGCGGGGAGACCCAGTACTTC. This gives the protein CASSYNGRTSGETQYF.

This clonotype was seen at least ten times. The rearrangement links TRBV5-1 to TRBJ2-7; D is possibly TRBD2 (5 bases). With 2 bases removed from V and 2 bases from J, the gap between germline ends came to 11 bases. Germline-derived CDR1 and CDR2 are SGHRS and YFSETQ. The CDR3 is 14 residues long. CDR3 DNA: TGCGCCAGCAGCTTTCGGGGTCCGGCCTACGAGCAGTACTTC. This sequence encodes CASSFRGPAYEQYF.

This clonotype appeared many times. The chain carries TRBV13 and TRBJ2-3; D not resolved. The CDR3 totals 14 residues. Germline assignment: CDR1 PRHDT and CDR2 FYEKMQ (reference sequence). Trimming took off 2 bases at V and 2 bases at J, with 8 bases between the two ends. The CDR3 spells CASSLSGPTDTQYF. The DNA for the CDR3 is TGTGCCAGCAGCTTATCCGGGCCCACAGATACGCAGTATTTT.

In its sample, this clonotype is medium-sized. The V gene is TRBV28, the J gene TRBJ2-3; 10 nucleotides agree with TRBD1. The CDR3 loop spans 16 amino acids. Germline CDR1 MDHEN, CDR2 SYDVKM. V shed 3 bases, J shed 1 base, and the junction held 4 bases outside the gene matches. The CDR3 region is CASSLGTGARTDTQYF. The CDR3 DNA follows: TGTGCCAGCAGTTTGGGGACAGGGGCTCGCACAGATACGCAGTATTTT.

The chain is built from TRBV20-1 and TRBJ2-1; TRBD2 agrees at 9 bases. V shed 3 bases and J 5 bases; nucleotides not matched to a gene: 8. Germline-derived CDR1 and CDR2 are DFQATT and SNEGSKA (reference sequence). This CDR3 has 15 amino acids. The CDR3 bases are TGCAGTGCTAGGCCCATAGCGGGAGTAAACAATGAGCAGTTCTTC. Its protein is CSARPIAGVNNEQFF.